Each of the 15 T cell receptor beta chains below was sequenced from the same sample in a study of Ad26.COV2.S vaccination and SARS-CoV-2 variants. TCRdb's table, derived via immunoSEQ multiplex PCR, lists solely in-frame clones and lacks some. The sample holds approximately 350,000 clones, 80% to 90% seen once. Treatment defined: approximately 18 received Ad26.COV2.S at low or high dose, single or two shots; about 5 received placebo; per-sample allocation not given. Collection of the samples took place on day 63 after the first injection of vaccine or placebo. The input for sequencing was peripheral blood, taken in a trial of Ad26.COV2.S vaccine versus placebo. The receptors originated from a person between 18 and 59 years old who received the Ad26.COV2.S COVID-19 vaccine or a placebo.

The chain combines TRBV7-3 with TRBJ1-1; D gene uncertain. Trimming pared 3 bases from V and 7 bases from J, leaving 12 bases between. Germline V gives CDR1 SGHTA, CDR2 FQGTGA. The length of the CDR3 is 13 residues. The CDR3 here is CASSFLPRGEAFF. In nucleotides, the CDR3 is TGTGCCAGCAGCTTTCTCCCCCGAGGTGAAGCTTTCTTT.

DNA of the CDR3: TGTGCCAGTAGTAGGACAGGGGTAAGGTATGGCTACACCTTC. Residues: CASSRTGVRYGYTF. V gene TRBV19 combines with J gene TRBJ1-2, with 9 positions matching TRBD1. The V gene end was trimmed by 4 bases and the J gene end by 5 bases; junction bases not matched to a gene: 5. Germline V gene lookup returns CDR1 LNHDA and CDR2 SQIVND (reference sequence). The CDR3 is made up of 14 amino acids. Combining the CDR3 with reference TRBV19 and TRBJ1-2 gives the whole variable domain DGGITQSPKYLFRKEGQNVTLSCEQNLNHDAMYWYRQDPGQGLRLIYYSQIVNDFQKGDIAEGYSVSREKKESFPLTVTSAQKNPTAFYLCASSRTGVRYGYTFGSGTRLTVV.

The rearrangement joins TRBV19 to TRBJ1-5; 7 bases match TRBD1. The CDR3 has 15 amino acids. V lost 5 bases to trimming and J lost 6 bases; unmatched junction nucleotides: 10. Germline V gene lookup returns CDR1 LNHDA and CDR2 SQIVND (reference sequence). CDR3 region: CASSQTGSVGQPQHF. The CDR3, as DNA: TGTGCCAGTAGTCAGACAGGGTCTGTGGGTCAGCCCCAGCATTTT.

This clone was counted only a few times. V and J are TRBV7-2 and TRBJ1-3; the D is unclear. In germline, CDR1 is SGHTA, CDR2 FQGNSA. Trimming cost V 5 bases and J 4 bases, with 12 bases left between them. The CDR3 has 14 amino acids. CDR3 DNA: TGTGCCAGCAGCAAGCCCGGGCGGGGAAACACCATATATTTT. Translated, it gives CASSKPGRGNTIYF. The full variable domain, completed using reference TRBV7-2 and TRBJ1-3, is GAGVSQSPSNKVTEKGKDVELRCDPISGHTALYWYRQSLGQGLEFLIYFQGNSAPDKSGLPSDRFSAERTGGSVSTLTIQRTQQEDSAVYLCASSKPGRGNTIYFGEGSWLTVV.

The chain links TRBV15 to TRBJ2-1; D unclear. CDR3 length equals 15 residues. Germline-derived CDR1 and CDR2 are LNHNV and YYDKDF (reference sequence). Trimming pared 0 bases from V and 0 bases from J, leaving 6 bases between. The CDR3 nucleotides are TGTGCCACCAGCAGAGATCTCTACTCCTACAATGAGCAGTTCTTC. Protein product: CATSRDLYSYNEQFF.

The gene calls are TRBV12-5 and TRBJ2-7, with 7 bases matching TRBD1. CDR1 and CDR2 (germline): LGHNT, FRNRAP. The CDR3 consists of 15 residues. V shed 2 bases, J shed 3 bases, and the junction held 7 bases outside the gene matches. This CDR3 reads CASGLPPGQSYEQYF. CDR3 DNA sequence: TGTGCTAGTGGTTTGCCCCCGGGACAGAGCTACGAGCAGTACTTC.

In its sample, this clone was seen a few times. The V and J genes are TRBV5-1 and TRBJ1-5; 10 nucleotides line up with TRBD1. V gave up 0 bases and J gave up 4 bases; unmatched junction bases: 1. Germline CDR1 reads SGHRS; CDR2 reads YFSETQ. The CDR3 is made up of 15 amino acids. For the CDR3, the DNA is TGCGCCAGCAGCTTGGGACAGGGGGCTAATCAGCCCCAGCATTTT. It codes for CASSLGQGANQPQHF.

The V call is TRBV5-5, the J call TRBJ1-1, with no clear D. Germline CDR1 is SGHKS and CDR2 is YYEKEE (reference sequence). This CDR3 comprises 14 residues. The V gene lost 2 bases and the J gene lost 4 bases, with 12 bases spanning the gap. The CDR3 reads CASSFYGDSTEAFF. CDR3 in DNA: TGTGCCAGCAGCTTTTATGGGGATAGCACTGAAGCTTTCTTT.

This clone came up once. The rearrangement joins TRBV4-1 to TRBJ2-3; D might be TRBD1 or TRBD2, each matching 6 bases. Trimming stripped 0 bases from V and 2 bases from J, with 12 bases between. Looked up from germline, CDR1 is MGHRA and CDR2 is YSYEKL. The CDR3 is 16 residues long. CDR3 residues: CASSQEEGGPTDTQYF. CDR3 bases: TGCGCCAGCAGCCAAGAGGAGGGGGGCCCCACAGATACGCAGTATTTT.

This chain connects TRBV11-3 to TRBJ2-7; D is unclear. Trimming pared 1 base from V and 2 bases from J, leaving 12 bases between. This CDR3 region has 15 residues. The germline V gene has CDR1 SGHNT and CDR2 YENEEA. In nucleotides, the CDR3 is TGTGCCAGCAGCTTAGCCTCAGGCATCACCTACGAGCAGTACTTC. Translated, it gives CASSLASGITYEQYF.

V is TRBV19 and J is TRBJ1-4; TRBD1 is a possible D gene (5 bases). Trimming took off 7 bases at V and 9 bases at J, with 18 bases between the two ends. The CDR3 loop spans 14 amino acids. Germline CDR1 and CDR2: LNHDA and SQIVND (reference sequence). In DNA, the CDR3 is TGTGCCAGTACTCCAAGCGGGGGTGGCAAAAAACTGTTTTTT. This sequence encodes CASTPSGGGKKLFF.

The rearrangement joins TRBV27 to TRBJ2-1, with D perhaps matching TRBD1 or TRBD2 (5 bases each). Trimming pared 0 bases from V and 8 bases from J, leaving 17 bases between. This CDR3 comprises 16 residues. Germline CDR1 reads MNHEY; CDR2 reads SMNVEV (reference sequence). The CDR3 protein is CASSLSAGSNHDEQFF. CDR3 DNA: TGTGCCAGCAGTTTATCAGCAGGGAGCAACCACGATGAGCAGTTCTTC.

In the case of this clone: An end of the junction differs from the germline gene, which may be a read error. The rearrangement uses TRBV7-3 and TRBJ2-7; D perhaps matches TRBD1 (6 bases). The germline V gene encodes CDR1 SGHTA and CDR2 FQGTGA. The CDR3 runs to 9 residues. For the CDR3, the DNA is TGTGCCAAAGCAGGGGTGAAGAACTTC. Amino acid sequence: CAKAGVKNF. The whole variable domain, remainder taken from reference TRBV7-3 and TRBJ2-7, is GAGVSQTPSNKVTEKGKYVELRCDPISGHTALYWYRQSLGQGPEFLIYFQGTGAADDSGLPNDRFFAVRPEGSVSTLKIQRTERGDSAVYLCAKAGVKNFGPGTRLTVT.

The genes are TRBV18 and TRBJ1-1; D is ambiguous. This CDR3 comprises 14 residues. V was trimmed by 1 base and J by 7 bases, leaving 13 bases between them. Germline values: CDR1 KGHSH, CDR2 LQKENI. The CDR3 sequence is CASSPQRPGVEAFF. CDR3 sequence (DNA): TGTGCCAGCTCACCACAGCGCCCTGGGGTTGAAGCTTTCTTT.

This clone was recorded only once. A much bigger clone sits one base away, suggesting this may be a read error. Additional DNA sequences in this sample encode the identical CDR3. The chain recombines TRBV7-9 with TRBJ2-7; D remains unclear. This CDR3 has 11 amino acids. Per the germline V gene, CDR1 is SEHNR and CDR2 is FQNEAQ (reference sequence). The V end was cut by 2 bases, the J end by 3 bases, with 2 bases between. CDR3 loop: CASSLNYEQYF. CDR3 bases: TGTGCCAGCAGCTTAAACTACGAGCAGTACTTC.